This TCR beta chain came from a study of naive and memory T cell subsets. Study findings and constraints: Over 85% of naive TCR sequences appeared only once, unlike memory subsets.

This clonotype was counted a few times. What it binds is not known. Sequential positive selection took CD4 T cells first, then CD8 T cells. J lost 1 base, V lost 6 bases, and 6 bases had no gene match. This CDR3 has 15 amino acids. Two oligonucleotides, mixed equimolar, formed the beta constant-region primer covering TRBC1 and TRBC2. The ligated cDNA underwent four PCR rounds using SP2 and nested alpha and beta constant-region primers. A 12-nucleotide UMI and the SP2 primer were added to the cDNA 3' end by oligonucleotide ligation. TCRdb passed the UMI-ligation and nested PCR reads through MiXCR, listing each CDR3 protein once. The sample lists 100,000 to 150,000 distinct CDR3 sequences; 36% were seen once.

J is TRBJ2-1 and V is TRBV12-3 or TRBV12-4; 7 bases are shared with TRBD2. The sequenced sample consisted of central memory CD4+ T cells from blood. This TCR came from a human donor in good health. In DNA, the CDR3 is TGTGCCAGCAGCCGGAGACTAGCATCCTACAATGAGCAGTTCTTC. Translated: CASSRRLASYNEQFF.